This TCR beta chain was recovered during a study of cytomegalovirus exposure and HLA in healthy donors. Primers: 60 Vbeta forward and 13 Jbeta reverse. Measured with immunoSEQ multiplex PCR; TCRdb has only the in-frame clones, and not every one. The sample includes about 160,000 clones, 75% to 80% of them seen just once. Points on this clone: In the same sample, other DNA sequences code for this CDR3.

The germline CDR1 and CDR2 sequences are SGHNT and YYREEE (reference sequence). V lost 4 bases, J lost 2 bases, and 9 bases lay in between. There are 13 residues in the CDR3. The TCR was taken from a woman between 45 and 65 years old in good health and CMV-seropositive. The sequenced sample was PBMCs. The chain uses TRBV5-4 and TRBJ1-2, with D perhaps matching TRBD1 (5 bases). CDR3 bases: TGTGCCAGCAGCGTAGACAGCAACTATGGCTACACCTTC. Its protein product is CASSVDSNYGYTF.